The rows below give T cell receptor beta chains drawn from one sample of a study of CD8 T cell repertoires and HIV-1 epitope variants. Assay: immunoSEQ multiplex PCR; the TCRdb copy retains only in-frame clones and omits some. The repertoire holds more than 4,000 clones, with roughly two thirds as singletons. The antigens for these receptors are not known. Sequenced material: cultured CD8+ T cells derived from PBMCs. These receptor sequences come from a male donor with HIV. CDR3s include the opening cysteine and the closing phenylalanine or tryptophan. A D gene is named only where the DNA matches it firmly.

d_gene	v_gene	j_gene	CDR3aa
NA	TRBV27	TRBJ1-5	CASREAGSNQPQHF
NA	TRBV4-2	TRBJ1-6	CASSQELLLNSPLHF
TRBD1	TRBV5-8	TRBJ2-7	CASSPGQGGEQYF
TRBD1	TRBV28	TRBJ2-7	CASSTRSGQGLMGEQYF
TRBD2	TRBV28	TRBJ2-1	CASNAGGLYNEQFF
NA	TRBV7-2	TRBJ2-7	CASSLDRRGSHEQYF
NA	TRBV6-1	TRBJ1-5	CASSGGQGIHQPQHF
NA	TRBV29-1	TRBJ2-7	CSVGGNEQYF
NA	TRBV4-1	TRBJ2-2	CASSLTLGAGELFF
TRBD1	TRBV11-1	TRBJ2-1	CASSLAITGGADEQFF
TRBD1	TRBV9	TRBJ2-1	CASDRVPLSTYNEQFF
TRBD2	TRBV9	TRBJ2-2	CASSVAKTSGMNTGELFF
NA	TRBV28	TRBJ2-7	CASSSNYEQYF
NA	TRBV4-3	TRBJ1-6	CASSQADSSNLHF
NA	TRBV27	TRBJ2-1	CASSLKGAYNEQFF
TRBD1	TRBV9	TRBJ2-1	CASSVSPGGPRPPEQFF
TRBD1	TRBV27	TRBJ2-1	CATSLGDSTYNEQFF
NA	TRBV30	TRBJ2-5	CAWSVMEETQYF
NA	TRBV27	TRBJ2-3	CASSLTGGERTSYWTDTQYF
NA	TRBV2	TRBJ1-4	CASSPETTRGKLFF
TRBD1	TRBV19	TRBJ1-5	CASSIRWDRELDQPQHF
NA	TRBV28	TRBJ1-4	CASSRGSNEKLFF
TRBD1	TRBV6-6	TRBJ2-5	CASSLPQGMIEETQYF
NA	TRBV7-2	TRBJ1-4	CASSGAGAREKLFF